Sequencing of this T cell receptor beta chain was carried out in a study of blood T cell repertoires in COVID-19 (dated by TCRdb to about 2020). Context from the whole study: Samples covering the acute and convalescent phases of COVID-19 were provided by collaborators in the United States, Italy and Spain. The sample metadata nearly always contained a de-identified subject ID, COVID-19 status, age in years and sex. The samples were drawn from the first 160 participants of the ongoing ImmuneRACE study and from 1,254 subjects provided by 6 global collaborators. Deeply sampled blood TCRbeta repertoires from subjects exposed to, actively infected with, or recovered from COVID-19 were included in the dataset. The material from the prospective study consisted of cDNA or gDNA derived from T cells, B-cell-depleted T cells, or PBMCs. Where available, HLA class I and class II types were obtained from metadata supplied by the sample provider rather than from assay-based typing. A freely available public database, intended as a resource for researchers studying the immune response to SARS-CoV-2, is where the repertoires were released. The full study reports these points: The quantity of clinical and demographic metadata differed by source and by participant and was supplied without curation.

Cut back by 5 bases and 6 bases, the V and J ends lie 13 bases apart. Taken from the germline V gene, the CDR1 and CDR2 loops are SGHTA and FQGNSA. There are 14 amino acids in the CDR3, from cysteine to phenylalanine inclusive. Of all the DNA, just the CDR3 is kept, 42 bases in frame from base 1. In Seattle, one collaborating source enrolled patients while the infection was active and tracked those patients longitudinally over the course of disease. Each collaborating institution followed its own protocols to collect whole blood in K2EDTA tubes. For TCRbeta analysis, collaborator samples were shipped as frozen whole blood, as isolated PBMCs, or as DNA extracted from either sample type. TCRbeta CDR3 regions were amplified from genomic DNA by means of the immunoSEQ Assay, a bias-controlled multiplex PCR. The published analysis was carried out like this. Within the assay, amplification of reference gene primers was used to estimate how many nucleated cells each sample contained. Sequence reads were collapsed and filtered to measure the absolute abundance of every unique TCRbeta CDR3 rearrangement. For each sample, productive Simpson clonality was calculated as the square root of Simpson's diversity index over productive rearrangements. Entries here come from immuneACCESS through TCRdb and include only in-frame sequences with V and J called. Some clones fail to appear in such tables; in the studies checked, an unresolved V gene covers under half of the shortfall, and the cause of the remainder is unknown. V, J and clone size were drawn from that table, and D and trimming were deduced from the DNA. This sample is represented by hundreds of thousands of clones; roughly 90% of them were singletons. The ten largest clones capture approximately 3% of the sample.

A note on this clone: The specificity of this receptor is unknown. Per-nucleotide qualities are absent, and no much larger clonotype sits a single base away.

This TCR was sampled from a woman aged 25 to 39 with COVID-19, enrolled during active disease. Sequencing was performed on peripheral blood. The chain employs TRBV7-2 and TRBJ2-2; a tentative D call is TRBD1 (8 bases match). The CDR3 region reads CASSQQGGAGELFF. The nucleotides are TGTGCCAGCAGCCAACAGGGGGGGGCCGGGGAGCTGTTTTTT.